This TCR beta chain was sequenced for a study of blood T cell repertoires in COVID-19. Overall study: Sources were T cells, B-cell-depleted T cells, or PBMCs; the material itself was cDNA or gDNA.

In the source study's methods: Using reference gene primer amplification, nucleated cell counts were estimated. Assay: immunoSEQ multiplex PCR; the TCRdb copy retains only in-frame clones and omits some. That table supplies the V and J calls and clone size; D and trimming were determined from the DNA. The table lists more than 95,000 clones, about 70% of them singletons. The trim removed 6 bases at V and 0 bases at J, leaving 5 bases unmatched. Per germline, CDR1 PRHDT and CDR2 FYEKMQ (reference sequence). CDR3 length: 14 residues. The sequence was collected from a woman in her seventies with acute or convalescent COVID-19. Sequences were obtained from peripheral blood. The chain is built from TRBV13 and TRBJ2-7, with TRBD1 matching over 7 bases. Here the CDR3 reads CASSRDRISYEQYF. CDR3 nucleotide sequence: TGTGCCAGCAGTCGGGACAGAATCTCCTACGAGCAGTACTTC.